Below, 11 T cell receptor beta chains from the same sample are listed, as sequenced in a study of cytomegalovirus exposure and HLA in healthy donors. Produced via immunoSEQ multiplex PCR; TCRdb's table is partial and in-frame only. The sample records roughly 180,000 clones, more than 75% being singletons. Sample: PBMCs. The source is a man aged 30 to 39 in good health and CMV-seropositive.

The chain uses TRBV9 and TRBJ2-7, with a tentative D call TRBD1 (6 bases). The CDR3 is 15 residues long. The V and J ends lost 2 bases and 4 bases respectively, with 16 bases between them. The germline V gene has CDR1 SGDLS and CDR2 YYNGEE. CDR3 loop: CASSVHPGTQYEQYF. In nucleotides, the CDR3 is TGTGCCAGCAGCGTCCACCCCGGGACACAATACGAGCAGTACTTC.

This clone was seen once. The CDR3 reads CASSHGTSGMSYNEQFF. The CDR3 DNA follows: TGTGCCAGCAGTCACGGGACTAGCGGGATGTCTTACAATGAGCAGTTCTTC. The chain recombines TRBV2 with TRBJ2-1, with 13 nucleotides matching TRBD2. CDR1 is SNHLY, CDR2 FYNNEI, per germline. Trimming removed 5 bases from V and 4 bases from J; junction bases left unmatched: 8. The CDR3 length is 17 residues.

This clone was counted only a few times. The V and J genes are TRBV7-9 and TRBJ2-7; a weak D match, TRBD1 (5 bases). V dropped 11 bases and J dropped 2 bases, with 16 bases sitting between them. CDR3 size: 13 residues. Germline V CDR1 and CDR2: SEHNR, FQNEAQ (reference sequence). The CDR3 here is CALQDDSPYEQYF. CDR3 DNA sequence: TGTGCCCTACAGGACGACAGCCCCTACGAGCAGTACTTC. Supplemented by reference TRBV7-9 and TRBJ2-7, the full variable domain reads DTGVSQNPRHKITKRGQNVTFRCDPISEHNRLYWYRQTLGQGPEFLTYFQNEAQLEKSRLLSDRFSAERPKGSFSTLEIQRTEQGDSAMYLCALQDDSPYEQYFGPGTRLTVT.

The V call is TRBV2, the J call TRBJ2-2; weak D call: TRBD2 (5 bases). The CDR3 totals 14 residues. Trimming left V 10 bases short and J 4 bases short, with 16 bases between. In germline, CDR1 is SNHLY, CDR2 FYNNEI. This CDR3 is CAKNRGRGTGELFF. CDR3 DNA: TGTGCCAAGAACCGGGGTCGGGGCACCGGGGAGCTGTTTTTT.

The chain couples TRBV29-1 to TRBJ2-1; D unclear. The CDR3 is 13 amino acids. CDR1 and CDR2 (germline): SQVTM, ANQGSEA. The ends were cut back, 1 base at V and 6 bases at J, with 10 bases in the middle. The CDR3 sequence: CSVEVQAANEQFF. The CDR3, as DNA: TGCAGCGTTGAAGTTCAGGCGGCCAATGAGCAGTTCTTC.

The chain joins TRBV4-2 to TRBJ1-2; a possible D gene is TRBD1 (5 bases). The CDR3 is 17 residues long. Deletions cut 3 bases from V and 3 bases from J, with 20 bases between. Germline V gene lookup returns CDR1 LGHNA and CDR2 YNFKEQ. CDR3 in amino acids: CASSQNARSGWDYGYTF. The CDR3 DNA sequence: TGTGCCAGCAGCCAGAATGCCCGGTCAGGGTGGGACTATGGCTACACCTTC.

This clone was found once. The chain has TRBV27 and TRBJ2-1, with D uncertain. Germline lookup yields CDR1 MNHEY and CDR2 SMNVEV (reference sequence). The length of the CDR3 is 15 residues. V was clipped by 3 bases and J by 0 bases, with 9 bases between them. This CDR3 reads CASSLYKSSYNEQFF. In DNA form, the CDR3 reads TGTGCCAGCAGTTTGTACAAGAGCTCCTACAATGAGCAGTTCTTC.

V and J are TRBV29-1 and TRBJ2-2; 8 positions agree with TRBD1. This CDR3 spans 14 amino acids. Unmatched junction bases numbered 8, after V lost 6 bases and J lost 5 bases. Germline V gene data show CDR1 as SQVTM and CDR2 as ANQGSEA. CDR3: CSVDDRGLTGELFF. CDR3 bases: TGCAGCGTCGATGACAGGGGATTAACCGGGGAGCTGTTTTTT.

The chain combines TRBV4-1 with TRBJ2-2; possible D gene TRBD2, 6 bases. The CDR3 has 18 residues. Germline V gene lookup returns CDR1 MGHRA and CDR2 YSYEKL. Trimming removed 3 bases at V and 8 bases at J, with 25 bases between. The chain's CDR3 is CASSHLVKKEGPSGELFF. DNA for the CDR3: TGCGCCAGCAGCCACCTCGTGAAGAAGGAGGGACCCTCAGGGGAGCTGTTTTTT.

This chain links TRBV27 with TRBJ2-2; maybe TRBD1 (6 bases). Trimming shortened V by 6 bases and J by 2 bases, and 13 bases separated the two germline ends. The CDR3 length is 15 residues. Germline V gene lookup returns CDR1 MNHEY and CDR2 SMNVEV (reference sequence). CDR3 amino acids: CASRTGTLNTGELFF. The DNA for the CDR3 is TGTGCCAGCAGAACCGGGACACTCAACACCGGGGAGCTGTTTTTT.

The rearrangement links TRBV5-1 to TRBJ1-1, with TRBD1 matching 10 bases. With 10 bases clipped from V and 0 bases from J, the junction kept 36 bases outside the gene matches. This CDR3 spans 24 amino acids. Germline V CDR1 and CDR2: SGHRS, YFSETQ. CDR3 loop: CACQQKRRGTGVWHDNCMNTEAFF. DNA of the CDR3: TGCGCCTGCCAGCAAAAGAGAAGGGGGACAGGGGTTTGGCATGATAACTGCATGAACACTGAAGCTTTCTTT.